This TCR beta chain came from a study of CD8 T cells in Susac syndrome. Random hexamers were used to reverse transcribe an amount of roughly 0.45 to 1 ug RNA. TCRdb redid the calling of the immunoSEQ multiplex PCR reads with MiXCR, one entry per CDR3 protein. This table has 150,000 to 200,000 distinct CDR3 sequences, about 95% appearing once. Per the germline V gene, CDR1 is SQVTM and CDR2 is ANQGSEA. Trimming cost V 4 bases and J 0 bases; bases outside gene matches: 4. This CDR3 has 14 residues. Controls matched for sex and age were healthy donors. The chain combines TRBV29-1 with TRBJ2-3, with 7 positions matching TRBD2. The source is a human donor in good health. Sequencing used CD4+ T cells from PBMCs. Here the CDR3 DNA reads TGCAGCGTTGGGCGGGGGACTAGCACAGATACGCAGTATTTT. This translates into CSVGRGTSTDTQYF.